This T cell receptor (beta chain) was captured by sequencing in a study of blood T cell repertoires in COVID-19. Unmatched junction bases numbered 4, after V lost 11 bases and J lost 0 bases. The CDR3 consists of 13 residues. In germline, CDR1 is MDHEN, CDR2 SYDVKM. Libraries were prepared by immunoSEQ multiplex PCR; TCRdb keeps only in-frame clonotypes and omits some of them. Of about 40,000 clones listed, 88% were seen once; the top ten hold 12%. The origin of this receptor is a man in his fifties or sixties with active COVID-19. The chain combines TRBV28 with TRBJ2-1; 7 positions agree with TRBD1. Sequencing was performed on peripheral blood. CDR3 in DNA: TGTGCCTCACAGGGGCGCTCCTACAATGAGCAGTTCTTC. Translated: CASQGRSYNEQFF. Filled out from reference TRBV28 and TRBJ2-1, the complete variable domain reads DVKVTQSSRYLVKRTGEKVFLECVQDMDHENMFWYRQDPGLGLRLIYFSYDVKMKEKGDIPEGYSVSREKKERFSLILESASTNQTSMYLCASQGRSYNEQFFGPGTRLTVL.